The 5 T cell receptor beta chains in this list originate from one sample, sequenced in a study of blood T cell repertoires in COVID-19. Sequenced by immunoSEQ multiplex PCR; TCRdb stores in-frame clones only, minus some. The table lists about 310,000 clones, around 92% of them singletons. The specimen was PBMCs or T cells enriched from blood (not recorded which). Every receptor here comes from a woman aged 25 to 39 who had recovered from COVID-19.

This clone has a single count. The chain links TRBV2 to TRBJ1-1, with D unclear. This CDR3 contains 13 residues. Germline assignment: CDR1 SNHLY and CDR2 FYNNEI. V gave up 6 bases and J gave up 4 bases, with 12 bases separating them. The CDR3 bases are TGTGCCAGCAGGGGCGAGGGTTTCACTGAAGCTTTCTTT. It codes for CASRGEGFTEAFF.

The CDR3 sequence: CASSPPGGSWYEQFF. The CDR3 nucleotides read TGCGCCAGCAGTCCCCCCGGGGGGAGTTGGTATGAGCAGTTCTTC. The V gene is TRBV23-1, the J gene TRBJ2-1, with 7 bases fitting TRBD2. TRBV23-1 is given ORF status, its function remaining uncertain. V gave up 4 bases and J gave up 8 bases; unmatched junction bases: 11. The CDR3 runs to 15 residues.

This clone was picked up a small number of times. V is TRBV2 and J is TRBJ1-2; D might be TRBD1 (5 bases). In germline, CDR1 is SNHLY, CDR2 FYNNEI. This CDR3 has 15 amino acids. The V end lost 1 base, the J end lost 4 bases, and 13 bases lay between the germline ends. For the CDR3, the DNA is TGTGCCAGCAGTGAAGGGTTCGACAGCAGCTATGGCTACACCTTC. It encodes CASSEGFDSSYGYTF.

The chain links TRBV10-2 to TRBJ1-5, with D tentatively TRBD1 (5 bases). The CDR3 has 14 residues. The germline V and J ends were trimmed by 9 bases and 7 bases, with 19 bases remaining between them. The germline gives CDR1 WSHSY, CDR2 SAAADI. CDR3 coding DNA: TGCGCCAGTCGAAGTGCCGCCGGGGGACAGCCCCAGCATTTT. Amino acid sequence: CASRSAAGGQPQHF.

V usage is TRBV25-1 and J usage is TRBJ2-7; the match to TRBD2 covers 7 bases. The CDR3 covers 16 residues. Germline lookup yields CDR1 MGHDK and CDR2 SYGVNS. V lost 10 bases, J lost 3 bases, and 18 bases stayed unmatched. The CDR3 spells CATMYWGGEEDYEQYF. The CDR3 DNA follows: TGTGCCACCATGTATTGGGGGGGAGAAGAGGACTACGAGCAGTACTTC.